These 20 T cell receptor beta chains originate from one sample sequenced in a study of early T cells in non-severe SARS-CoV-2 infection. Via MiXCR, TCRdb re-called the 5' RACE reads, giving one row per CDR3 protein. The sample comprises about 59,000 distinct CDR3 sequences, roughly 13% of which are singletons, and about a tenth rests with the top ten. The material was whole blood, obtained at baseline. These receptors were obtained from an adult who was a healthcare worker with PCR-confirmed SARS-CoV-2 infection or an uninfected control (not recorded which).

This sequence joins TRBV13 and TRBJ2-5, with 10 nucleotides matching TRBD1. Germline loops: CDR1 PRHDT, CDR2 FYEKMQ (reference sequence). This CDR3 is built from 14 residues. Trimming took 4 bases from V and 4 from J; bases not matched to a gene: 3. The CDR3 protein is CASSSDRGRETQYF. The DNA of the CDR3 is TGTGCCAGCAGCTCCGACAGGGGGCGAGAGACCCAGTACTTC.

This clonotype turned up a few times. This chain uses TRBV30 with TRBJ1-1, with a possible D match to TRBD1 (5 bases). Germline V gene lookup returns CDR1 GTSNPN and CDR2 SVGIG (reference sequence). This CDR3 is 13 amino acids long. Trimming stripped 4 bases from V and 1 base from J, with 10 bases between. In nucleotides, the CDR3 is TGTGCCTGGAAAGGGACCGAGAACACTGAAGCTTTCTTT. This codes for CAWKGTENTEAFF.

This sequence joins TRBV5-4 and TRBJ2-5, with a tentative D call TRBD1 (6 bases). The CDR3 is 15 amino acids. Germline V gene sequence: CDR1 SGHNT, CDR2 YYREEE (reference sequence). Trimming pared 3 bases from V and 5 bases from J, leaving 17 bases between. CDR3 protein: CASSSGQGWFETQYF. The CDR3 DNA reads TGTGCCAGCAGCTCCGGCCAGGGGTGGTTCGAGACCCAGTACTTC.

This clonotype has more than one count but fewer than ten. V and J are TRBV19 and TRBJ1-5; perhaps TRBD1 as D (6 bases). The CDR3 is 14 residues long. The V gene lost 5 bases and the J gene lost 7 bases, with 15 bases spanning the gap. Germline V gives CDR1 LNHDA, CDR2 SQIVND (reference sequence). CDR3 sequence: CASSQVGAGQPQHF. CDR3 DNA: TGTGCCAGTAGTCAAGTGGGGGCGGGGCAGCCCCAGCATTTT.

Many counts were recorded for this clonotype. J is TRBJ2-3 and V is TRBV7-3; no clear D. V was cut by 4 bases and J by 5 bases, with 10 bases left in between. The germline V gene encodes CDR1 SGHTA and CDR2 FQGTGA. The CDR3 contains 13 residues. For the CDR3, the DNA is TGTGCCAGCAGCTCCGGTGGGGAAGATACGCAGTATTTT. It specifies CASSSGGEDTQYF.

J is TRBJ2-5 and V is TRBV11-2; the D gene is possibly TRBD1 (7 bases). Germline V lookup: CDR1 SGHAT, CDR2 FQNNGV. This CDR3 is built from 15 residues. Trimming removed 1 base at V and 5 bases at J, with 14 bases between. The CDR3 here is CASSLGRGPDETQYF. In DNA, the CDR3 is TGTGCCAGCAGCTTAGGGAGGGGGCCTGATGAGACCCAGTACTTC.

The chain couples TRBV29-1 to TRBJ2-2; weak D call: TRBD1 (6 bases). This CDR3 has 12 residues. V was cut by 6 bases and J by 6 bases, with 11 bases left in between. CDR1 and CDR2 from the germline V gene are SQVTM and ANQGSEA. The CDR3 region is CSVYRDAGELFF. The CDR3 DNA is TGCAGCGTCTACAGGGATGCCGGGGAGCTGTTTTTT.

This clonotype has more than one count but fewer than ten. V gene TRBV5-1 combines with J gene TRBJ1-4, with 7 bases identical to TRBD1. J was trimmed by 8 bases and V by 0 bases; bases with no gene match: 7. The CDR3 length is 15 residues. The germline CDR1 and CDR2 sequences are SGHRS and YFSETQ. DNA for the CDR3: TGCGCCAGCAGCTTGGCCGGGACAGTAGACGAAAAACTGTTTTTT. Encoded protein: CASSLAGTVDEKLFF.

This chain connects TRBV10-3 to TRBJ1-5; no reliable D call. CDR1 is ENHRY and CDR2 is SYGVKD in the germline V gene. The length of the CDR3 is 14 residues. V was cut by 5 bases and J by 0 bases, with 8 bases left in between. CDR3: CAISQEDSNQPQHF. CDR3 nucleotide sequence: TGTGCCATCAGTCAGGAAGATAGCAATCAGCCCCAGCATTTT.

The chain recombines TRBV6-6 with TRBJ1-6, with D possibly matching TRBD1 (5 bases). V lost 0 bases and J lost 10, with 16 bases in between. Germline V lookup: CDR1 MNHNY, CDR2 SVGAGI (reference sequence). This CDR3 comprises 16 residues. The CDR3 region is CASSYSNAGAQSPLHF. CDR3 bases: TGTGCCAGCAGTTACTCGAACGCCGGGGCACAATCACCCCTCCACTTT.

The chain carries TRBV29-1 and TRBJ1-1; D not resolved. Germline CDR1 reads SQVTM; CDR2 reads ANQGSEA. V lost 5 bases, J lost 5 bases, and 12 bases lay in between. This CDR3 contains 12 residues. The CDR3 nucleotides are TGCAGCGTTCTATGGAGGAGGACTGAAGCTTTCTTT. Translation: CSVLWRRTEAFF.

This clonotype was counted at least ten times. The chain uses TRBV14 and TRBJ1-1, with D uncertain. The CDR3 is 13 residues long. Germline V gene lookup returns CDR1 SGHDN and CDR2 FVKESK. The V end was cut by 0 bases, the J end by 0 bases, with 2 bases between. CDR3 in amino acids: CASSQDVNTEAFF. DNA of the CDR3: TGTGCCAGCAGCCAAGATGTGAACACTGAAGCTTTCTTT.

The gene calls are TRBV20-1 and TRBJ2-7; D ambiguous. Deletions cut 5 bases from V and 5 bases from J, with 7 bases between. Per germline, CDR1 DFQATT and CDR2 SNEGSKA (reference sequence). The CDR3 consists of 10 residues. The DNA of the CDR3 is TGCAGTGCTTCAAACCACGAGCAGTACTTC. Amino acid sequence: CSASNHEQYF.

This chain connects TRBV7-9 to TRBJ2-7; TRBD1 matches at 7 bases. Per the germline V gene, CDR1 is SEHNR and CDR2 is FQNEAQ (reference sequence). V trimming: 2 bases; J trimming: 6 bases; junction bases outside the gene matches: 7. This CDR3 contains 14 residues. The CDR3 protein is CASSLRRQGIEQYF. In nucleotides, the CDR3 is TGTGCCAGCAGCTTAAGGAGACAGGGAATCGAGCAGTACTTC.

The rearrangement links TRBV18 to TRBJ1-4; 7 bases are a match to TRBD1. The CDR3 extends over 14 amino acids. With V trimmed by 4 bases and J by 5 bases, 4 bases remained unmatched. From germline, CDR1 is KGHSH and CDR2 LQKENI. CDR3 loop: CASSRQGRNEKLFF. The CDR3 DNA reads TGTGCCAGCTCACGACAGGGAAGGAATGAAAAACTGTTTTTT.

The chain recombines TRBV9 with TRBJ2-3; 13 nucleotides agree with TRBD2. This CDR3 contains 16 residues. Trimming took 4 bases from V and 3 from J; bases not matched to a gene: 5. The germline V gene encodes CDR1 SGDLS and CDR2 YYNGEE. DNA for the CDR3: TGTGCCAGCAGCCCAGGACTAGCGGGGGAGACAGATACGCAGTATTTT. Residues: CASSPGLAGETDTQYF.

V gene TRBV5-1 combines with J gene TRBJ1-2; D may be TRBD1 (5 bases). Germline V gives CDR1 SGHRS, CDR2 YFSETQ. V lost 4 bases and J 2 bases, leaving 15 bases between the germline ends. The CDR3 has 15 amino acids. The DNA of the CDR3 is TGCGCCAGCAGCCCGGGAGGGACGGCCAACTATGGCTACACCTTC. It codes for CASSPGGTANYGYTF. The complete variable domain, with remaining parts taken from reference TRBV5-1 and TRBJ1-2, reads KAGVTQTPRYLIKTRGQQVTLSCSPISGHRSVSWYQQTPGQGLQFLFEYFSETQRNKGNFPGRFSGRQFSNSRSEMNVSTLELGDSALYLCASSPGGTANYGYTFGSGTRLTVV.

The chain recombines TRBV7-6 with TRBJ1-4; tentatively, D is TRBD1 (6 bases). Germline V gene data show CDR1 as SGHVS and CDR2 as FNYEAQ. The CDR3 runs 15 residues. Trimming stripped 1 base from V and 7 bases from J, with 13 bases between. CDR3 DNA: TGTGCCAGCAGCTTAGTCGCAGGGGTGACTGAAAAACTGTTTTTT. Translation: CASSLVAGVTEKLFF.

This clonotype was seen only a few times. The chain recombines TRBV20-1 with TRBJ1-1; no firm D call. Germline V CDR1 and CDR2: DFQATT, SNEGSKA (reference sequence). The CDR3 runs to 16 residues. Deletions cut 4 bases from V and 0 bases from J, with 18 bases between. In DNA, the CDR3 is TGCAGTGCTAAAGGTGTGGGAGAAAAATTGAACACTGAAGCTTTCTTT. Amino acid sequence: CSAKGVGEKLNTEAFF.

This clonotype was seen a few times. The rearrangement links TRBV11-2 to TRBJ2-5; 8 positions match TRBD2. The CDR3 loop spans 15 amino acids. The V and J ends lost 3 bases and 5 bases, in that order; junction bases with no gene match: 8. Per the germline V gene, CDR1 is SGHAT and CDR2 is FQNNGV. CDR3 bases: TGTGCCAGCAGCTTGGTGAGCGGGAGTCGTGAGACCCAGTACTTC. Translation: CASSLVSGSRETQYF. Looking up the rest from reference TRBV11-2 and TRBJ2-5 gives the full variable domain: EAGVAQSPRYKIIEKRQSVAFWCNPISGHATLYWYQQILGQGPKLLIQFQNNGVVDDSQLPKDRFSAERLKGVDSTLKIQPAKLEDSAVYLCASSLVSGSRETQYFGPGTRLLVL.